Listed below are T cell receptor beta chains from one sample, sequenced in a study of OX40 agonist ivuxolimab in advanced cancers. Measured with immunoSEQ multiplex PCR; TCRdb has only the in-frame clones, and not every one. This repertoire shows about 120,000 clones, approximately 90% found once; its top ten account for 0.55%. The input for sequencing was CD4+ or CD8+ T cells sorted from blood, taken in a trial of the OX40 agonist ivuxolimab. All receptors derive from an adult with an advanced solid tumor such as melanoma, head and neck, liver or kidney cancer. The CDR3 runs from the conserved cysteine through the conserved F or W. D genes are given only for firm matches. Clone size is not always given. Where it is, it says once, few, many or a class for expanded clones.

D | J | V | size | DNA | CDR3
- | TRBJ1-2 | TRBV28 | - | TGTGCCAGCAGTTTCCGCGATGGGGGACCCTATGGCTACACCTTC | CASSFRDGGPYGYTF
TRBD1 | TRBJ1-4 | TRBV16 | - | TGTGCCAGCAGCCAGGCCGGGACAGGGGGTGAAAAACTGTTTTTT | CASSQAGTGGEKLFF
TRBD1 | TRBJ2-2 | TRBV5-1 | - | TGCGCCAGCAGCCTCCAGGGGGTCGGCACCGGGGAGCTGTTTTTT | CASSLQGVGTGELFF
- | TRBJ2-7 | TRBV4-3 | - | TGCGCCAGCAGCCAAGCGGTCGGAGGACGCGAGCAGTACTTC | CASSQAVGGREQYF
- | TRBJ2-6 | TRBV7-9 | few | TGTGCCAGCAGCTTAGCGCCTGGACGGACATCTGGGGCCAACGTCCTGACTTTC | CASSLAPGRTSGANVLTF
- | TRBJ1-6 | TRBV7-2 | - | TGTGCCAGCAGCTCTTGGTCCAATTCACCCCTCCACTTT | CASSSWSNSPLHF
- | TRBJ1-6 | TRBV7-9 | once | TGTGCCAGCAGCCCCGGGGGAGTCTCCCAACTCCACTTT | CASSPGGVSQLHF
- | TRBJ2-1 | TRBV5-4 | - | TGTGCCAGCAGCCCGCGGGACAGCTCCTACAATGAGCAGTTCTTC | CASSPRDSSYNEQFF
- | TRBJ1-6 | TRBV6-6 | - | TGTGCCAGCAGGGGTCGGGGCGACTATAATTCACCCCTCCACTTT | CASRGRGDYNSPLHF
- | TRBJ2-7 | TRBV6-5 | once | TGTGCCAGCAGTGAACAGGGTTACGAGCAGTACTTC | CASSEQGYEQYF
- | TRBJ2-3 | TRBV7-2 | - | TGTGCCAGCAGCTTCCTGAGAGCAGATACGCAGTATTTT | CASSFLRADTQYF
- | TRBJ2-7 | TRBV5-1 | - | TGCGCCAGCAGCTGGAGGGACGGAGCCTACGAGCAGTACTTC | CASSWRDGAYEQYF
TRBD2 | TRBJ2-3 | TRBV29-1 | - | TGCAGCGCATCTAGCGGGAGTAGAGATACGCAGTATTTT | CSASSGSRDTQYF
TRBD2 | TRBJ2-1 | TRBV19 | - | TGTGCCACCAAGAGGACCAGCGGGAGAGACAATGAGCAGTTCTTC | CATKRTSGRDNEQFF
TRBD1 | TRBJ1-5 | TRBV18 | once | TGTGCCAGCTCGGGACAGGGGAATAATCAGCCCCAGCATTTT | CASSGQGNNQPQHF
TRBD1 | TRBJ2-3 | TRBV7-3 | - | TGTGCCAGCAGCTCGACAGGGACAGGGGGACGCACAGATACGCAGTATTTT | CASSSTGTGGRTDTQYF
TRBD2 | TRBJ2-1 | TRBV19 | - | TGTGCCAGTAACCCTAGCGGTAAGAACAATGAGCAGTTCTTC | CASNPSGKNNEQFF
TRBD1 | TRBJ1-2 | TRBV7-2 | once | TGTGCCAGCACCGTTATGGGACAGGGGATCGGTGGCTACACCTTC | CASTVMGQGIGGYTF
TRBD1 | TRBJ2-7 | TRBV6-6 | - | TGTGCCAGTTTATCCGGGACAGGGGTTTACGAGCAGTACTTC | CASLSGTGVYEQYF
TRBD1 | TRBJ1-5 | TRBV28 | - | TGTGCCAGCAGTTTACAGGGGGCTCAGCCCCAGCATTTT | CASSLQGAQPQHF
- | TRBJ2-5 | TRBV7-8 | - | TGTGCCAGCAGCCAACATGGGCTGAGTGCACAAGAGACCCAGTACTTC | CASSQHGLSAQETQYF
- | TRBJ2-7 | TRBV11-2 | - | TGTGCCAGCAGCCCTAGCAGGCGCCGTTCCTACGAGCAGTACTTC | CASSPSRRRSYEQYF
- | TRBJ2-5 | TRBV5-4 | - | TGTGCCAGCAGCGGAGGGGGTATTCAAGAGACCCAGTACTTC | CASSGGGIQETQYF
- | TRBJ1-4 | TRBV5-6 | - | TGTGCCAGCAGTGTAACCATGAGTAATGAAAAACTGTTTTTT | CASSVTMSNEKLFF
- | TRBJ1-2 | TRBV9 | - | TGTGCCAGCAGCGTAGGGCGCAGGGGAACTAACTATGGCTACACCTTC | CASSVGRRGTNYGYTF
- | TRBJ1-1 | TRBV6-5 | once | TGTGCCAGCAGTTACGGGGTCGGGACTGAAGCTTTCTTT | CASSYGVGTEAFF
TRBD1 | TRBJ1-5 | TRBV2 | - | TGTGCCAGCAGTACCGGACAGGGGGCCAATCAGCCCCAGCATTTT | CASSTGQGANQPQHF
- | TRBJ2-3 | TRBV4-1 | - | TGCGCCAGCAGCCCCGGTGCCACGACAGATACGCAGTATTTT | CASSPGATTDTQYF
- | TRBJ1-5 | TRBV28 | - | TGTGCCAGCACCTTGTCGGGGGGAAGTAGCAATCAGCCCCAGCATTTT | CASTLSGGSSNQPQHF
TRBD1 | TRBJ1-5 | TRBV7-2 | - | TGTGCCAGCAGCGCATCCAGGGGGCAGCCCCAGCATTTT | CASSASRGQPQHF
TRBD2 | TRBJ2-5 | TRBV5-1 | once | TGCGCCAGCAGCTTGGTTCCCGGGGGGGACCAAGAGACCCAGTACTTC | CASSLVPGGDQETQYF
TRBD1 | TRBJ2-7 | TRBV25-1 | - | TGTGCCAGCAGGGAAGACAGGGGACGATCCGAGCAGTACTTC | CASREDRGRSEQYF
- | TRBJ1-5 | TRBV27 | few | TGTGCCAGCAGTTTAGCAGGACCCAATCAGCCCCAGCATTTT | CASSLAGPNQPQHF
- | TRBJ1-3 | TRBV7-2 | - | TGTGCCAGCAGCTTAGGAGGGGCGGCTGGAAACACCATATATTTT | CASSLGGAAGNTIYF
- | TRBJ2-3 | TRBV11-2 | - | TGTGCCAGCAGCTTTAGTCCAGATACGCAGTATTTT | CASSFSPDTQYF
TRBD1 | TRBJ2-2 | TRBV19 | - | TGTGCCAGTAGGCTCGACAGGGGGACCGGGGAGCTGTTTTTT | CASRLDRGTGELFF
- | TRBJ1-1 | TRBV30 | - | TGTGCCTGGAGACTCTCGGGCTTCACTGAAGCTTTCTTT | CAWRLSGFTEAFF
- | TRBJ2-2 | TRBV5-1 | - | TGCGCCAGCAGCTCCGGACTGAACACCGGGGAGCTGTTTTTT | CASSSGLNTGELFF
- | TRBJ2-1 | TRBV7-6 | - | TGTGCCAGCAGCTTAGCGTACAATGAGCAGTTCTTC | CASSLAYNEQFF
- | TRBJ1-3 | TRBV7-9 | - | TGTGCCAGCAGCCTGTCGACGGCTGGAAACACCATATATTTT | CASSLSTAGNTIYF
- | TRBJ2-5 | TRBV7-2 | - | TGTGCCAGCAGCTTAATTGGGAGAGAGACCCAGTACTTC | CASSLIGRETQYF